This TCR beta chain was captured in a study of regulatory T cells in long-lasting Graves disease listed by TCRdb under 2021. Looking at the study overall: Newly diagnosed Graves' disease patients had taken antithyroid drugs for less than 3 months. Patients with persistent Graves' disease were compared with patients with newly diagnosed Graves' disease using TCR sequencing and RNA sequencing of peripheral blood. The study was registered as a clinical trial and conducted in China. A total of roughly 35 samples were covered by TCR sequencing, comprising around 13 persistent and roughly 20 newly diagnosed Graves' disease patients.

The sample's time point label is to be understood as: newly diagnosed GD, antithyroid drugs for less than 3 months. For both TCR sequencing and RNA sequencing, RNA was extracted from PBMCs in TRIzol. The diagnosis of Graves' disease followed American Thyroid Association guidelines. Patients for the study were recruited at an endocrinology department in Xi'an, China. From each patient, roughly 9 milliliters of peripheral blood was collected into an EDTA anticoagulant tube. PBMCs were isolated by Ficoll Paque Plus density gradient separation without further T cell sorting. An Agilent 2100 Bioanalyzer and agarose gel were used to check RNA quality, and a NanoDrop 2000 was used to measure RNA concentration. Comments on this clonotype: The antigen this receptor binds is unknown. Base qualities were left out, and no much larger clone turns up one base away.

Including the terminal cysteine and phenylalanine, the CDR3 comprises 16 residues. The DNA shown is the 48-base CDR3, in frame from base 1. The germline V gene provides CDR1 LGHNA and CDR2 YSLEER. The germline ends are 12 bases apart after V is trimmed by 0 bases and J by 4 bases. Libraries were constructed by multiplex PCR. TCRdb lists the instrument as Illumina HiSeq 4000. CDR3 regions were amplified by Arm-PCR with iRepertoire HTBI primers to construct TCR beta libraries. Gel purification was performed on PCR products prior to sequencing. As for how the authors treated the data: A total of 62 TRBV and 14 TRBJ segments were identified across samples and were used for gene usage analysis of CDR3 amino acid clonotypes. COPE and FqMerger were used to merge the filtered high-quality paired reads into contigs. BLAST was used to align contigs to IMGT TRBV, TRBD and TRBJ reference genes, with CDR3 defined following IMGT. Highly expanded clones were defined as clonotypes with a frequency above 0.1%. Shannon entropy was used to measure repertoire diversity, and the Gini coefficient was used to measure V-J evenness. A clonotype found in more than one individual was treated as public. TCRdb took the public reads, trimmed them with fastp at Q25, ran MiXCR for clone calling and kept in-frame beta chains. Each CDR3 protein gets just one entry, which takes the most common genes and DNA from the rows behind it. These V and J calls derive from TCRdb rather than the authors' analysis. The sample data list roughly 560,000 distinct CDR3 sequences, and around 12% of these were observed just once. 7.5% to 9% of the sample is in the top ten clones.

Points the paper makes about the study in general: TRBV28, TRBJ1-2 and TRBJ2-5 were preferentially used in persistent disease, while TRBV20-1 and TRBJ2-1 were favored in newly diagnosed disease. Only peripheral blood was studied, because thyroid tissue, the primary lesion, was inaccessible. Sequencing and analysis were restricted to the TCR beta chain. As a limitation, the authors acknowledged that the small sample size may reduce accuracy. Compared with newly diagnosed patients, patients with persistent Graves' disease had lower TCR Shannon entropy and fewer highly expanded clones, which suggests clonal expansion. More public clonotypes were shared among persistent patients (under 3,000) than among newly diagnosed patients (roughly 960).

The same sample was also studied in work on T cells in Graves' hyperthyroidism and ophthalmopathy. Reported in the second study: Stable Graves' hyperthyroidism was defined as no progression to ophthalmopathy during 18 months of follow-up. The hyperthyroidism patients were between 18 and 65 years old and newly diagnosed, with a disease duration of less than 2 months. Patients with uncontrolled infections, other autoimmune diseases, pregnancy or lactation were excluded. Diagnoses were established on the basis of clinical symptoms, serum thyroxine and TRAb, thyroid ultrasound, and orbital computed tomography. The first round of RT-PCR for the TCR CDR3 was performed with the HTBI primer set and the Qiagen OneStep RT-PCR kit. Blood samples also contained most of the expanded thyroid clonotypes (frequency above 0.001), which suggests that blood repertoires may reflect thyroid immune responses. Ophthalmopathy was separated from stable hyperthyroidism by a 13 V-J signature model, with around 90% sensitivity and roughly 84% specificity obtained in cross-validation and 80%/75% obtained in testing. In validation, the model predicted progression to ophthalmopathy a median of roughly 6.5 months before onset, with 70% to 71% sensitivity and roughly 72% specificity. To identify distinguishing TCR V-J signatures, a discovery cohort of roughly 100 patients was used, comprising 40 to 45 with Graves' ophthalmopathy and around 57 with stable Graves' hyperthyroidism. Prospective prediction of ophthalmopathy was tested in an independent validation cohort of 18 to 20 hyperthyroidism patients and around 16 patients who later progressed to ophthalmopathy. For training and testing, the approximately 92 patients in the discovery cohort were randomly divided in a 7:3 ratio. Thyroid tissue and blood T-cell repertoires from about 6 Graves' hyperthyroidism patients were also compared in the study. Once sampling was done, hyperthyroidism patients were given methimazole at a starting dose of 30 mg daily, whereas ophthalmopathy patients were given high-dose intravenous methylprednisolone. The libraries were constructed in a second round of multiplex PCR and then size-selected and purified. The libraries were sequenced on an Illumina HiSeq2000 using paired-end 100 bp reads. SOAPnuke was used to process the raw data, with reads discarded if the reads contained adapters or uncalled bases, had a mean Phred below 15, or lacked an exact constant-primer or identifier match. COPE v1.2.5 was used to merge the high-quality paired reads, and each unique nucleotide sequence was defined as a clonotype. MiTCR v1.1 was used to align clonotypes to the IMGT TRBV, TRBD and TRBJ reference segments. The analysis included only V-J combinations with a frequency above 0.0001, which together covered more than 98% of the repertoires. The TCS score was defined as F50 (clonal expansion) divided by E x V (chaos), with BLOSUM62-based TCRdist calculated between CDR3 peptides within each V-J. Welch's t-statistics and random forest reduced roughly 500 V-J features to 10 to 15, which were used in a naive Bayes classifier (R e1071). Sample size was not statistically predetermined, and investigators were not blinded to group allocation. The paper describes TCR Vbeta CDR3 sequencing of 130 to 150 peripheral blood samples, made up of some 42 ophthalmopathy patients, roughly 75 hyperthyroidism patients and some 17 progressor patients.

The source material was peripheral blood mononuclear cells (PBMCs), sampled at new diagnosis, from a patient treated with antithyroid drugs. The chain was built from TRBV4-3 and TRBJ1-4; 6 matching bases give a weak D call of TRBD1. This TCR derives from a woman aged 25 to 39 with Graves disease. Donor details come from another sample of the same person, matched by shared clones. The DNA is TGCGCCAGCAGCCAAGATTGGGACACAAGTAATGAAAAACTGTTTTTT. This yields the protein CASSQDWDTSNEKLFF.